This T cell receptor (beta chain) emerged from a study of regulatory T cells in long-lasting Graves disease. Study context: Those Graves' patients who were newly diagnosed had been on antithyroid drugs under 3 months.

General study findings and limits: Less diverse TCR repertoires were seen in persistent Graves' patients than in newly diagnosed ones.

The time point: newly diagnosed GD, antithyroid drugs for less than 3 months. Generation of the TCR library employed RNA extracted from PBMCs. Patients met American Thyroid Association criteria for Graves' disease. The CDR3 is made up of 15 amino acids. CDR1 is MNHEY, CDR2 SMNVEV, per germline (reference sequence). Trimming removed 5 bases from V and 3 bases from J; junction bases left unmatched: 3. Construction of the TCR beta libraries employed iRepertoire HTBI primers in conjunction with Arm-PCR of CDR3 regions. TCRdb itself ran the multiplex PCR reads through MiXCR, one entry per CDR3 protein. This sample has approximately 300,000 distinct CDR3 sequences, with 15% to 20% found just once. This clonotype occurred a few times. Its antigen is as yet unknown.

The chain combines TRBV27 with TRBJ2-1; 11 bases line up with TRBD2. The receptor was isolated from a female donor with Graves disease. The sequences come from peripheral blood mononuclear cells (PBMCs), collected at new diagnosis, from a patient treated with antithyroid drugs. The CDR3: CASSPLAGGYNEQFF. The CDR3 DNA reads as TGTGCCAGCAGTCCTCTAGCGGGAGGCTACAATGAGCAGTTCTTC.